This T cell receptor beta chain is drawn from a study of radiotherapy plus CTLA-4 blockade in lung cancer. TCRdb keeps only in-frame clones here, not all; method: immunoSEQ multiplex PCR. Of about 78,000 clones in the sample, roughly 86% were seen once. The CDR3 has 12 residues. CDR1 SGHDT and CDR2 YYEEEE come from the germline V gene. V lost 0 bases and J lost 7, with 6 bases in between. J is TRBJ2-3 and V is TRBV5-6, with no clear D. Sequenced here: peripheral blood, sampled from a patient treated with radiotherapy plus ipilimumab. This receptor was taken from a human donor with non-small cell lung cancer who had stable disease on radiotherapy plus ipilimumab. The CDR3 coding sequence is TGTGCCAGCAGCTTGGGTGGAAATACGCAGTATTTT. It encodes CASSLGGNTQYF.